This paragraph reports one T cell receptor (beta chain). The target antigen is unknown. Assay: immunoSEQ multiplex PCR; the TCRdb copy retains only in-frame clones and omits some. The sample has approximately 2,000,000 clones; around 95% are singletons. CD8 cells classed as naive were CD45RO-negative and positively selected for CCR7, excluding terminally differentiated effector memory CD45RA+ cells. The V end was cut by 4 bases, the J end by 5 bases, with 15 bases between. The CDR3 is made up of 13 amino acids. From germline, CDR1 is SQVTM and CDR2 ANQGSEA. The sample is drawn from a study of shared clonotypes between healthy human individuals. Findings of the study overall: Shared clonotypes across all four donors exceeded non-shared ones in generation probability.

The V call is TRBV29-1, the J call TRBJ2-7; D possibly matches TRBD1 or TRBD2 (5 bases each). The receptor comes from a man younger than 35 in good health. Some clones in this sample may be carry-over from other donors' samples. The specimen was naive CD8+ T cells from PBMCs. CDR3 coding DNA: TGCAGCGTTGTTTACAGGTCCGGGAACGAGCAGTACTTC. This gives the protein CSVVYRSGNEQYF.